Below, 3 T cell receptor beta chains from the same sample are listed, as sequenced in a study of shared clonotypes between healthy human individuals. Sequenced by immunoSEQ multiplex PCR; TCRdb stores in-frame clones only, minus some. The sample yields more than 900,000 clones, approximately 78% seen once. The sequenced sample was memory CD4+ T cells from PBMCs. Indicated subset: CD45RA-negative fraction. The source of these receptors is a man between 18 and 29 years old in good health. Some clones in this sample may be carry-over from other donors' samples.

This clone was found once. The chain uses TRBV5-6 and TRBJ2-1; TRBD2 agrees at 9 bases. The CDR3 contains 16 residues. Trimming removed 2 bases from V and 5 bases from J; junction bases left unmatched: 8. The V gene's germline CDR1 is SGHDT and CDR2 YYEEEE. CDR3 nucleotides: TGTGCCAGCAGCTTCTTAACTAGCGGGCGCAACAATGAGCAGTTCTTC. This sequence encodes CASSFLTSGRNNEQFF.

The chain carries TRBV21-1 and TRBJ2-7; TRBD1, the table's D call, lacks a check against the DNA. TRBV21-1 constitutes a pseudogene. The CDR3 length is 17 residues. The CDR3 bases are TGTGCCAGCAGCAAAGGGGTCAGCGGACAGGGGGACTACGAGCAGTACTTC. Protein: CASSKGVSGQGDYEQYF.

V usage is TRBV30 and J usage is TRBJ2-2; unclear D gene. V was cut by 2 bases and J by 7 bases, with 8 bases left in between. This CDR3 spans 12 amino acids. In germline, CDR1 is GTSNPN, CDR2 SVGIG (reference sequence). CDR3 amino acids: CAWSIGGGELFF. The CDR3 bases are TGTGCCTGGAGTATAGGCGGCGGGGAGCTGTTTTTT.